A single sample gave rise to the 31 T cell receptor beta chains below, sequenced in a study of T-cell memory formation after mild COVID-19. MiXCR was run by TCRdb on the 5' RACE reads, yielding one entry per CDR3 protein. Altogether around 370,000 distinct CDR3 sequences are present, 20% to 25% being singletons, with the ten largest covering roughly an eighth. The sequencing input was PBMCs or a T cell subset sorted from them (not recorded which). The receptor set was obtained from an adult woman who had mild COVID-19 (a few samples of this study predate the infection). Cell type and time point are not known.

The V and J genes are TRBV4-2 and TRBJ2-3; D gene ambiguous. From germline, CDR1 is LGHNA and CDR2 YNFKEQ. There are 13 residues in the CDR3. Between the trimmed V and J ends, which lost 3 bases and 8 bases, there was a span of 12 bases. The CDR3 nucleotides are TGTGCCAGCAGCCAGAATGAAGCGCGTACGCAGTATTTT. As protein: CASSQNEARTQYF.

This clonotype was counted many times. V usage is TRBV7-2 and J usage is TRBJ1-5; no clear D. The CDR3 has 14 amino acids. Germline lookup yields CDR1 SGHTA and CDR2 FQGNSA. Trimming stripped 1 base from V and 1 base from J, with 5 bases between. The CDR3 sequence is CASSLGQSNQPQHF. CDR3 sequence (DNA): TGTGCCAGCAGCTTAGGGCAAAGCAATCAGCCCCAGCATTTT.

This clonotype showed up many times. The rearrangement uses TRBV5-1 and TRBJ2-5; D is perhaps TRBD1 (5 bases). Germline loops: CDR1 SGHRS, CDR2 YFSETQ. This CDR3 has 15 amino acids. V was clipped by 4 bases and J by 5 bases, with 18 bases between them. This CDR3 reads CASSLGIRAAETQYF. In DNA form, the CDR3 reads TGCGCCAGCAGCCTGGGTATCAGGGCAGCGGAGACCCAGTACTTC.

This clonotype has only a few counts. This rearrangement joins TRBV9 to TRBJ1-1; TRBD1 is a possible D gene (5 bases). CDR1 and CDR2 (germline): SGDLS, YYNGEE. CDR3 length: 14 amino acids. V lost 2 bases and J 0 bases, leaving 8 bases between the germline ends. The DNA for the CDR3 is TGTGCCAGCAGCGTGGGACCGATGAACACTGAAGCTTTCTTT. Its protein is CASSVGPMNTEAFF.

This chain joins TRBV7-9 and TRBJ2-3; the match to TRBD1 covers 7 bases. From germline, CDR1 is SEHNR and CDR2 FQNEAQ (reference sequence). V was clipped by 4 bases and J by 1 base; unmatched bases: 5. The CDR3 is 15 amino acids. The CDR3, as DNA: TGTGCCAGCAGCTATACAGGGGATCGCACAGATACGCAGTATTTT. Its translation is CASSYTGDRTDTQYF.

The chain employs TRBV4-3 and TRBJ1-2, with unresolved D. Trimming shortened V by 2 bases and J by 0 bases, and 7 bases separated the two germline ends. This CDR3 has 14 residues. CDR1 is LGHNA and CDR2 is YSLEER in the germline V gene. CDR3 sequence reads: CASSQYSANYGYTF. Here the CDR3 DNA reads TGCGCCAGCAGCCAATATAGTGCTAACTATGGCTACACCTTC.

A few counts support this clonotype. The chain links TRBV12-3 or TRBV12-4 to TRBJ1-5; D not certain. With 1 base removed from V and 7 bases from J, the gap between germline ends came to 8 bases. The CDR3 is 13 amino acids. The CDR3 spells CASSLVVEQPQHF. The CDR3 DNA is TGTGCCAGCAGTTTAGTGGTGGAACAGCCCCAGCATTTT.

The chain joins TRBV9 to TRBJ1-2; TRBD1 is a possible D gene (5 bases). The CDR3 runs to 14 residues. Per germline, CDR1 SGDLS and CDR2 YYNGEE. V shed 3 bases and J shed 4 bases, with 13 bases lying between them. In DNA form, the CDR3 reads TGTGCCAGCAGCGGCCATTTTGACAGCTATGGCTACACCTTC. Translating gives CASSGHFDSYGYTF. The complete variable domain, with remaining parts taken from reference TRBV9 and TRBJ1-2, reads DSGVTQTPKHLITATGQRVTLRCSPRSGDLSVYWYQQSLDQGLQFLIQYYNGEERAKGNILERFSAQQFPDLHSELNLSSLELGDSALYFCASSGHFDSYGYTFGSGTRLTVV.

The table lists this clonotype with a few counts. In nucleotides, the CDR3 is TGCAGTCCCGGACAGACCATTCAGTACTTC. Protein sequence: CSPGQTIQYF. The V and J genes are TRBV20-1 and TRBJ2-4; D is perhaps TRBD1 (6 bases). This CDR3 comprises 10 residues. Trimming shortened V by 8 bases and J by 9 bases, and 11 bases separated the two germline ends. The germline gives CDR1 DFQATT, CDR2 SNEGSKA (reference sequence).

The chain recombines TRBV2 with TRBJ2-7; perhaps D is TRBD1 or TRBD2 (6 bases each). CDR1 and CDR2 from the germline V gene are SNHLY and FYNNEI. This CDR3 region has 14 residues. V shed 6 bases and J shed 2 bases, with 14 bases lying between them. The chain's CDR3 is CASSGGRQAYEQYF. CDR3 in DNA: TGTGCCAGCAGCGGGGGAAGACAGGCCTACGAGCAGTACTTC.

This clonotype was counted between two and nine times. The chain couples TRBV12-3 or TRBV12-4 to TRBJ1-1, with D possibly being TRBD1 (5 bases). V lost 5 bases and J lost 5, with 15 bases in between. The CDR3 totals 14 residues. CDR3 coding DNA: TGTGCCAGCAGTCCAGCAGGGAAAGGAACTGAAGCTTTCTTT. Translation: CASSPAGKGTEAFF.

This clonotype appeared a few times. This chain links TRBV29-1 with TRBJ2-3; no firm D call. CDR1 and CDR2 from the germline V gene are SQVTM and ANQGSEA. Trimming cost V 3 bases and J 2 bases, with 9 bases left between them. This CDR3 has 13 residues. The CDR3 is CSVEGLTTDTQYF. As DNA, the CDR3 is TGCAGCGTTGAGGGCCTAACCACAGATACGCAGTATTTT.

This clonotype was counted between two and nine times. The chain carries TRBV18 and TRBJ1-2; D is perhaps TRBD1 (5 bases). Germline assignment: CDR1 KGHSH and CDR2 LQKENI. The V gene lost 2 bases and the J gene lost 7 bases, with 14 bases spanning the gap. The CDR3 runs to 14 residues. The CDR3 bases are TGTGCCAGCTCACCAAGTAGCGAGGGGCTTGGCTACACCTTC. It yields the protein CASSPSSEGLGYTF.

At least ten counts were recorded for this clonotype. One junction end does not reproduce the germline sequence, and a read error may be involved. The chain joins TRBV7-8 to TRBJ2-1; weak D call: TRBD2 (5 bases). This CDR3 has 11 residues. CDR1 is SGHVS and CDR2 is FQNEAQ in the germline V gene. CDR3 region: CASSLGLGVFF. DNA for the CDR3: TGTGCCAGCAGCCTTGGACTGGGCGTTTTTTTC.

The V call is TRBV29-1, the J call TRBJ2-2, with TRBD1 matching 10 bases. Per germline, CDR1 SQVTM and CDR2 ANQGSEA. The trim removed 6 bases at V and 4 bases at J, leaving 8 bases unmatched. The CDR3 contains 15 residues. CDR3 DNA sequence: TGCAGCGTCGGAGACAGGGGGCAGGGCACCGGGGAGCTGTTTTTT. Residues: CSVGDRGQGTGELFF.

This clonotype appeared a few times. The chain links TRBV4-3 to TRBJ2-1, with D possibly TRBD2 on 6 matching bases. The CDR3 has 17 amino acids. The germline CDR1 and CDR2 sequences are LGHNA and YSLEER. The ends were cut back, 6 bases at V and 0 bases at J, with 18 bases in the middle. The CDR3 sequence: CASSRKAAGSSYNEQFF. Here the CDR3 DNA reads TGCGCCAGCAGTCGCAAGGCGGCCGGGAGCTCCTACAATGAGCAGTTCTTC.

The sample holds a few counts of this clonotype. The chain joins TRBV4-2 to TRBJ2-7; the D gene is possibly TRBD2 (5 bases). The CDR3 has 12 amino acids. The germline V gene encodes CDR1 LGHNA and CDR2 YNFKEQ. Trimming took 3 bases from V and 5 from J, leaving 8 bases between them. CDR3: CASSQAGNEQYF. CDR3 bases: TGTGCCAGCAGCCAGGCCGGGAACGAGCAGTACTTC.

This clonotype was counted a few times. The V gene is TRBV4-2, the J gene TRBJ2-2, with 8 bases lining up with TRBD1. Germline trimming cut 3 bases from V and 2 bases from J; bases unmatched to any gene: 5. The V gene's germline CDR1 is LGHNA and CDR2 YNFKEQ. This CDR3 spans 16 amino acids. CDR3 bases: TGTGCCAGCAGCCACGGACAGGGACCTAACACCGGGGAGCTGTTTTTT. Translated, it gives CASSHGQGPNTGELFF.

The rearrangement joins TRBV5-1 to TRBJ2-5; 7 positions agree with TRBD1. After removal of 0 bases from V and 5 bases from J, the junction contained 7 bases not matched to a gene. CDR1 SGHRS and CDR2 YFSETQ come from the germline V gene. The CDR3 totals 15 residues. The CDR3 sequence: CASSLVGDSGETQYF. The CDR3 region has the DNA TGCGCCAGCAGCTTGGTTGGGGACAGTGGGGAGACCCAGTACTTC.

The chain joins TRBV5-1 to TRBJ2-7, with 10 nucleotides matching TRBD1. Germline-derived CDR1 and CDR2 are SGHRS and YFSETQ. V dropped 6 bases and J dropped 4; count of bases not matched to a gene: 7. The CDR3 runs 14 residues. The CDR3 protein is CASTLTGGDYEQYF. In nucleotides, the CDR3 is TGCGCCAGCACCCTGACAGGGGGCGATTACGAGCAGTACTTC.

This clonotype was detected only a few times. In DNA form, the CDR3 reads TGTGCCATCAGTGAGTCGTCTGCAGGGAATCAGCCCCAGCATTTT. Its translation is CAISESSAGNQPQHF. The chain recombines TRBV10-3 with TRBJ1-5; tentatively, D is TRBD1 (5 bases). Germline CDR1 ENHRY, CDR2 SYGVKD. The CDR3 spans 15 residues. The V gene lost 0 bases and the J gene lost 4 bases, with 10 bases spanning the gap.

This clonotype was seen a handful of times. The CDR3 reads CASSLESVNTEAFF. CDR3 DNA sequence: TGTGCCAGCAGCTTAGAAAGCGTTAACACTGAAGCTTTCTTT. This chain links TRBV7-2 with TRBJ1-1, with D hard to call. V dropped 1 base and J dropped 2 bases, with 8 bases sitting between them. Germline CDR1 SGHTA, CDR2 FQGNSA. The CDR3 covers 14 residues. The variable domain in full, completed from reference TRBV7-2 and TRBJ1-1, reads GAGVSQSPSNKVTEKGKDVELRCDPISGHTALYWYRQSLGQGLEFLIYFQGNSAPDKSGLPSDRFSAERTGGSVSTLTIQRTQQEDSAVYLCASSLESVNTEAFFGQGTRLTVV.

CDR3 sequence (DNA): TGTGCCTGGAGTGGCCTCAGTAGCAATCAGCCCCAGCATTTT. It specifies CAWSGLSSNQPQHF. This chain uses TRBV30 with TRBJ1-5; D gene ambiguous. Trimming left V 1 base short and J 0 bases short, with 7 bases between. Germline lookup yields CDR1 GTSNPN and CDR2 SVGIG (reference sequence). The CDR3 loop spans 14 amino acids.

V gene TRBV7-6 combines with J gene TRBJ1-4; D is undetermined. Between the trimmed V and J ends, which lost 4 bases and 2 bases, there was a span of 2 bases. CDR1 SGHVS and CDR2 FNYEAQ come from the germline V gene. This CDR3 contains 12 residues. The CDR3 region has the DNA TGTGCCAGCAGCTCCACTAATGAAAAACTGTTTTTT. Its translation: CASSSTNEKLFF.

The gene calls are TRBV29-1 and TRBJ2-1; 12 bases agree with TRBD2. This CDR3 spans 14 amino acids. Germline loops: CDR1 SQVTM, CDR2 ANQGSEA. After removal of 6 bases from V and 6 bases from J, the junction contained 6 bases not matched to a gene. CDR3 coding DNA: TGCAGCGTCCACGGACTAGCGGGAATCAATGAGCAGTTCTTC. Its protein product is CSVHGLAGINEQFF.

This clonotype was counted a few times. The chain recombines TRBV7-6 with TRBJ2-7; D gene ambiguous. The CDR3 contains 15 residues. CDR1 and CDR2 from the germline V gene are SGHVS and FNYEAQ. With 5 bases removed from V and 4 bases from J, the gap between germline ends came to 18 bases. The CDR3 nucleotides are TGTGCCAGCAGCCCCCAAGTGCAGGCTTTATACGAGCAGTACTTC. Its translation is CASSPQVQALYEQYF.

This clonotype was seen only a few times. The chain combines TRBV5-1 with TRBJ1-1, with a weak D call TRBD1 (5 bases). This CDR3 comprises 13 residues. The V end was cut by 5 bases, the J end by 4 bases, with 12 bases between. Germline V gene lookup returns CDR1 SGHRS and CDR2 YFSETQ. This CDR3 reads CASSRGGSTEAFF. Here the CDR3 DNA reads TGCGCCAGCAGTCGTGGGGGATCCACTGAAGCTTTCTTT.

This clonotype has more than one count but fewer than ten. V usage is TRBV2 and J usage is TRBJ1-2, with D maybe TRBD1 (5 bases). CDR3 size: 13 residues. V was clipped by 6 bases and J by 5 bases, with 13 bases between them. Germline V gene lookup returns CDR1 SNHLY and CDR2 FYNNEI. CDR3 sequence reads: CASRETAIYGYTF. The CDR3 DNA reads as TGTGCCAGCAGGGAGACAGCTATATATGGCTACACCTTC. Full variable domain (outside the CDR3, taken from reference TRBV2 and TRBJ1-2): EPEVTQTPSHQVTQMGQEVILRCVPISNHLYFYWYRQILGQKVEFLVSFYNNEISEKSEIFDDQFSVERPDGSNFTLKIRSTKLEDSAMYFCASRETAIYGYTFGSGTRLTVV.

The chain uses TRBV7-8 and TRBJ1-5; 9 positions match TRBD1. Trimming removed 0 bases from V and 0 bases from J; junction bases left unmatched: 12. The CDR3 is made up of 20 amino acids. The V gene's germline CDR1 is SGHVS and CDR2 FQNEAQ. The CDR3 bases are TGTGCCAGCAGCTTAGCCTATTTTACAGGGGGCGCCCCTAGCAATCAGCCCCAGCATTTT. Translated: CASSLAYFTGGAPSNQPQHF.

This clonotype was observed a handful of times. This chain uses TRBV4-3 with TRBJ2-1; D call uncertain. The CDR3 length is 13 residues. CDR1 is LGHNA and CDR2 is YSLEER in the germline V gene. The V end was cut by 8 bases, the J end by 7 bases, with 15 bases between. The CDR3 region has the DNA TGCGCCAGCGACGACGCTGGGGAAAATGAGCAGTTCTTC. Amino acids: CASDDAGENEQFF.

The chain recombines TRBV2 with TRBJ1-5; no reliable D call. The CDR3 totals 15 residues. The V end was cut by 5 bases, the J end by 2 bases, with 13 bases between. CDR1 SNHLY and CDR2 FYNNEI come from the germline V gene. The CDR3 DNA follows: TGTGCCAGCAGTAGGACTGCACCTCGCAATCAGCCCCAGCATTTT. Its translation: CASSRTAPRNQPQHF.